This entry lists 22 T cell receptor beta chains sequenced from one sample in a study of cytomegalovirus exposure and HLA in healthy donors. Researchers ran the PCR with 60 Vbeta and 13 Jbeta primers. The method was immunoSEQ multiplex PCR; TCRdb's version includes in-frame clones alone and lacks a portion of them. The table has about 96,000 clones, 65% to 85% seen once; the top ten hold approximately 14%. The specimen was PBMCs. Receptors were obtained from a woman between 65 and 79 years old in good health and CMV-seropositive.

This CDR3 is CSVNQGTYEQYF. The CDR3 coding sequence is TGCAGCGTAAACCAGGGAACCTACGAGCAGTACTTC. The rearrangement joins TRBV29-1 to TRBJ2-7; D is perhaps TRBD1 (5 bases). V lost 6 bases and J lost 2, with 11 bases in between. The germline V gene encodes CDR1 SQVTM and CDR2 ANQGSEA. The CDR3 is 12 amino acids.

The chain links TRBV19 to TRBJ1-2; 8 nucleotides line up with TRBD1. The CDR3 has 12 residues. The J segment lost 6 bases and the V segment lost 9 bases, leaving 6 bases of the junction unmatched. Germline CDR1 reads LNHDA; CDR2 reads SQIVND (reference sequence). In nucleotides, the CDR3 is TGTGCCAGCAGGGACAGGCGAGATGGCTACACCTTC. Translation gives CASRDRRDGYTF.

The chain uses TRBV19 and TRBJ2-2, with 9 bases lining up with TRBD1. Per the germline V gene, CDR1 is LNHDA and CDR2 is SQIVND (reference sequence). The CDR3 consists of 16 residues. Germline trimming cut 4 bases from V and 2 bases from J; bases unmatched to any gene: 5. CDR3 sequence: CASSRGQGANTGELFF. CDR3 coding DNA: TGTGCCAGTAGTAGGGGACAGGGAGCCAACACCGGGGAGCTGTTTTTT.

The chain carries TRBV5-1 and TRBJ2-1; 8 bases are a match to TRBD2. The CDR3 has 18 residues. Germline V lookup: CDR1 SGHRS, CDR2 YFSETQ. Unmatched junction bases numbered 16, after V lost 4 bases and J lost 4 bases. The CDR3, as DNA: TGCGCCAGCAGCCAAGCGGGAGCTATTCAGAGGGGGTACAATGAGCAGTTCTTC. This sequence encodes CASSQAGAIQRGYNEQFF.

CDR3 loop: CASSLGGGQDSYEQYF. For the CDR3, the DNA is TGTGCCAGCAGCTTGGGAGGCGGGCAGGACTCCTACGAGCAGTACTTC. The gene calls are TRBV5-4 and TRBJ2-7, with a tentative D call TRBD2 (5 bases). The V end was cut by 0 bases, the J end by 0 bases, with 13 bases between. The CDR3 runs to 16 residues. Germline V gene lookup returns CDR1 SGHNT and CDR2 YYREEE (reference sequence).

The chain employs TRBV5-1 and TRBJ2-7; D is possibly TRBD1 (6 bases). Trimming stripped 0 bases from V and 2 bases from J, with 15 bases between. CDR1 is SGHRS, CDR2 YFSETQ, per germline. The CDR3 extends over 16 amino acids. Written as DNA, the CDR3 is TGCGCCAGCAGCTTGGCCCACAGGGTGGCAACCTACGAGCAGTACTTC. Translation gives CASSLAHRVATYEQYF.

The CDR3 protein is CASSLDSYGYTF. The CDR3 DNA is TGCGCCAGCAGCTTGGACAGCTATGGCTACACCTTC. This chain joins TRBV5-1 and TRBJ1-2; no clear D gene. The germline V gene has CDR1 SGHRS and CDR2 YFSETQ. The CDR3 sequence is 12 residues long. The ends were cut back, 0 bases at V and 4 bases at J, with 4 bases in the middle.

J is TRBJ2-5 and V is TRBV15, with 11 nucleotides matching TRBD2. Germline lookup yields CDR1 LNHNV and CDR2 YYDKDF (reference sequence). There are 20 residues in the CDR3. The junction had 21 bases not matched to a gene; V was cut back by 4 bases and J by 5 bases. CDR3 coding DNA: TGTGCCACCAGCATCAGGGGTTTTTCACGGGCCTCTAGCGGGAGGGAGACCCAGTACTTC. Translating gives CATSIRGFSRASSGRETQYF. The complete variable domain, with remaining parts taken from reference TRBV15 and TRBJ2-5, reads DAMVIQNPRYQVTQFGKPVTLSCSQTLNHNVMYWYQQKSSQAPKLLFHYYDKDFNNEADTPDNFQSRRPNTSFCFLDIRSPGLGDTAMYLCATSIRGFSRASSGRETQYFGPGTRLLVL.

On this clone itself: Within the sample, other DNA sequences also encode this same CDR3. The V call is TRBV30, the J call TRBJ2-5; a possible D gene is TRBD2 (6 bases). From germline, CDR1 is GTSNPN and CDR2 SVGIG (reference sequence). The CDR3 consists of 12 residues. The V gene lost 0 bases and the J gene lost 4 bases, with 6 bases spanning the gap. CDR3 coding DNA: TGTGCCTGGAGTGTGGGAGGAGAGACCCAGTACTTC. Translating it yields CAWSVGGETQYF.

J is TRBJ2-1 and V is TRBV4-3; 8 positions match TRBD2. This CDR3 has 16 residues. V dropped 0 bases and J dropped 4; count of bases not matched to a gene: 5. Germline lookup yields CDR1 LGHNA and CDR2 YSLEER. The CDR3 is CASSQDFRGGYNEQFF. CDR3 bases: TGCGCCAGCAGCCAAGATTTCCGGGGGGGATACAATGAGCAGTTCTTC.

About this clone: An end of the junction does not agree with germline; a read error may underlie this. This rearrangement joins TRBV28 to TRBJ1-5; 9 bases are shared with TRBD1. This CDR3 region has 19 residues. Looked up from germline, CDR1 is MDHEN and CDR2 is SYDVKM. The CDR3 nucleotides are TGTGCCAGCAGTTTAACGACAGGGGGTTCGCTTATTAGCAATCAGCCCCAGCGTTTT. Translation: CASSLTTGGSLISNQPQRF.

Worth noting for this clone: At one end, the junction sequence differs from germline, possibly due to a read error. The rearrangement uses TRBV28 and TRBJ2-3, with a weak D call TRBD2 (5 bases). Germline lookup yields CDR1 MDHEN and CDR2 SYDVKM. This CDR3 has 14 amino acids. The CDR3 sequence: CASGLVGGTDTQYF. The CDR3 coding sequence is TGTGCCAGCGGTTTAGTCGGGGGCACAGATACGCAGTATTTT.

The chain is built from TRBV7-9 and TRBJ1-2, with D unresolved. Trimming shortened V by 1 base and J by 0 bases, and 9 bases separated the two germline ends. The germline V gene has CDR1 SEHNR and CDR2 FQNEAQ (reference sequence). The CDR3 contains 15 residues. CDR3: CASSLVLEPNYGYTF. CDR3 nucleotide sequence: TGTGCCAGCAGCTTAGTGTTGGAGCCTAACTATGGCTACACCTTC.

The chain joins TRBV27 to TRBJ1-2, with 8 bases fitting TRBD1. V gave up 0 bases and J gave up 5 bases; unmatched junction bases: 5. CDR1 and CDR2 (germline): MNHEY, SMNVEV (reference sequence). The CDR3 has 15 residues. The CDR3 DNA follows: TGTGCCAGCAGTTTATCCGGACAGGGTATTTATGGCTACACCTTC. Its protein product is CASSLSGQGIYGYTF.

The V and J genes are TRBV9 and TRBJ2-1, with TRBD2 matching over 11 bases. The CDR3 runs to 16 residues. Looked up from germline, CDR1 is SGDLS and CDR2 is YYNGEE. Trimming at V came to 0 bases and at J to 4 bases, leaving 3 bases not matched to a gene. The CDR3 sequence is CASSVALAGGYNEQFF. CDR3 in DNA: TGTGCCAGCAGCGTAGCCCTAGCGGGGGGATACAATGAGCAGTTCTTC.

A single count supports this clone. The rearrangement links TRBV7-8 to TRBJ2-1, with 9 bases aligning to TRBD2. Germline V lookup: CDR1 SGHVS, CDR2 FQNEAQ. With 7 bases clipped from V and 3 bases from J, the junction kept 10 bases outside the gene matches. CDR3 length: 16 residues. Here the CDR3 DNA reads TGTGCCAGCACCCCGGGTAGCGGGGGAGGCTACAATGAGCAGTTCTTC. Translating gives CASTPGSGGGYNEQFF.

The rearrangement joins TRBV9 to TRBJ1-1, with 7 bases fitting TRBD1. This CDR3 region has 15 residues. The junction had 7 bases not matched to a gene; V was cut back by 5 bases and J by 0 bases. CDR1 is SGDLS, CDR2 YYNGEE, per germline. As DNA, the CDR3 is TGTGCCAGCAGGCGGGACAGCGATATGAACACTGAAGCTTTCTTT. Translation gives CASRRDSDMNTEAFF.

The chain couples TRBV4-2 to TRBJ1-5, with D maybe TRBD1 (5 bases). The germline gives CDR1 LGHNA, CDR2 YNFKEQ. This CDR3 region has 15 residues. With 0 bases removed from V and 6 bases from J, the gap between germline ends came to 12 bases. CDR3 sequence (DNA): TGTGCCAGCAGCCAAGACAAGGGGCACGGTCAGCCCCAGCATTTT. Its protein is CASSQDKGHGQPQHF.

This chain uses TRBV9 with TRBJ2-3; 8 nucleotides align to TRBD1. V lost 4 bases and J lost 5; bases outside the gene matches: 12. Per germline, CDR1 SGDLS and CDR2 YYNGEE. The CDR3 extends over 16 amino acids. The DNA for the CDR3 is TGTGCCAGCAGCCCCTCAGGACAGGGTGGGGTAGATACGCAGTATTTT. As protein: CASSPSGQGGVDTQYF.

This chain uses TRBV19 with TRBJ1-1; D ambiguous. Germline lookup yields CDR1 LNHDA and CDR2 SQIVND (reference sequence). CDR3 length equals 14 residues. V lost 4 bases and J 2 bases, leaving 11 bases between the germline ends. CDR3 region: CASSTSGFNTEAFF. The DNA of the CDR3 is TGTGCCAGTAGTACTTCAGGATTCAACACTGAAGCTTTCTTT.

The chain couples TRBV28 to TRBJ1-5; TRBD1 matches 9 bases. Looked up from germline, CDR1 is MDHEN and CDR2 is SYDVKM. V lost 11 bases to trimming and J lost 7 bases; unmatched junction nucleotides: 12. This CDR3 region has 14 residues. CDR3 region: CAGKRDREGQPQHF. The CDR3 nucleotides read TGTGCCGGCAAAAGGGACAGGGAGGGACAGCCCCAGCATTTT.

The chain is built from TRBV19 and TRBJ2-5; tentatively, D is TRBD1 (6 bases). The V gene lost 5 bases and the J gene lost 2 bases, with 18 bases spanning the gap. CDR1 and CDR2 (germline): LNHDA, SQIVND (reference sequence). The length of the CDR3 is 16 residues. CDR3 DNA: TGTGCCAGTAGTCCCAGGACAGCCCCGGGTCAAGAGACCCAGTACTTC. Amino acids: CASSPRTAPGQETQYF.